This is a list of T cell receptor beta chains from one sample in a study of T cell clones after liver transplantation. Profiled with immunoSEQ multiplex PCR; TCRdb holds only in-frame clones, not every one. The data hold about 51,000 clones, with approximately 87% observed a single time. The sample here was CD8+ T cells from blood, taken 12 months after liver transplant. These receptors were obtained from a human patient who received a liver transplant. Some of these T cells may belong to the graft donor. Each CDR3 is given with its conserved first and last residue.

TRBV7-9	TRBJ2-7	CASSLSQGKNYEQYF
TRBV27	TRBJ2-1	CASSFAGGSYNEQFF
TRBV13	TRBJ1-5	CASSYTGESNQPQHF
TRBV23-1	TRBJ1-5	CASSLAGGVDQPQHF
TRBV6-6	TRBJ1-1	CASSPVGGEMNTEAFF
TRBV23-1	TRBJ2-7	CASSQSFEALPLEQYF
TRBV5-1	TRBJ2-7	CASSSAGGTYEQYF
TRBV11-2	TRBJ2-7	CASSLVQGAYEQYF
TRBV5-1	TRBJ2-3	CASSPYPHSGAPSTDTQYF
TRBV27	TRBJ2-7	CASSLGGSYEQYF
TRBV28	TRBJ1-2	CASSSRGHWGYTF
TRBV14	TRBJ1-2	CASSQDLGEGADGYTF
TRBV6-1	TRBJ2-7	CAAGQGYEQYF
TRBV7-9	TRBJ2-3	CASSSIGTSDSAFADTQYF
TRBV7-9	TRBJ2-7	CASSPGSYEQYF
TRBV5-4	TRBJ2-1	CASSTSQQAEQFF
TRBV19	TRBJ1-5	CASSWRRSSNQPQHF
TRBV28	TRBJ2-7	CASSFGENYYEQYF
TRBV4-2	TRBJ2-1	CASSQEATAPYNEQFF
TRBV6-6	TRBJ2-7	CASSSGRAYEQYF
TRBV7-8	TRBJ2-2	CASSLPGIPQRTSGKTGELFF
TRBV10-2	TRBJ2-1	CASSVPVYNEQFF
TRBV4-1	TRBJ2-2	CASSQDGQGANTGELFF
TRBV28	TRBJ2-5	CASSRPAGQETQYF
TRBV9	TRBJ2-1	CASSVEGSGSYNEQFF
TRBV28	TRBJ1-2	CASSLSLGQGTYGYTF
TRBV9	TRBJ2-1	CASSVGTSGSWYNEQFF
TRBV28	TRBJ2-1	CASSLLSLAGGYHEQFF
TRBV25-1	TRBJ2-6	CASSEDRVSGANVLTF
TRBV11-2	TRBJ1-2	CASSLANGVNGYTF
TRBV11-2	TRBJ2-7	CASSSQSYEQYF
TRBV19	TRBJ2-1	CASSTGRGGEQFF
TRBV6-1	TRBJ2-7	CASSLGQGHEQYF
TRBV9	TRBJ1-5	CASSDSGRGQPQHF
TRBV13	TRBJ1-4	CASSSRQTNEKLFF
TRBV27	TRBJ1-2	CASSLGAGQANYGYTF
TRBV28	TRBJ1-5	CASSEDRVYQPQHF